Detailed here is one T cell receptor (beta chain). The clone's antigen remains unknown. Per-base quality was not reported, and no clone a single base away is much larger than it. The data were obtained in a study of response to subunit inactivated influenza vaccine listed by TCRdb under 2018. In the study overall: To follow how T cells responded to a trivalent subunit inactivated influenza vaccine, the researchers relied on deep quantitative profiling of the T cell receptor repertoire. Overall study results and their limits: According to the authors, only a limited number of new T cells may be recruited by each seasonal influenza vaccination.

The CDR3 goes from the cysteine to the phenylalanine over 16 residues. The only DNA kept is the CDR3, 48 bases in frame from the first base. The germline V gene yields SGHVS for CDR1 and FNYEAQ for CDR2. V trim: 3 bases; J trim: 5 bases; unmatched bases: 7. Receptor libraries were prepared by RT-PCR. The sequencer was an Illumina HiSeq 2500. The public reads were run again by TCRdb, first through fastp at Q25 and then through MiXCR, and only productive beta chains were kept. Identical CDR3 proteins give one entry, which carries the most common genes and DNA. The sample table contains around 750,000 distinct CDR3 sequences; only one count was recorded for roughly 20% of them. The top ten clones comprise approximately 10% of the sample.

Recombination linked TRBV7-6 to TRBJ2-1, with 10 bases matching TRBD2. Sequenced material: PBMCs from blood, taken roughly 5 days after vaccination. The clonotype comes from a man aged 45-65 years who received an inactivated influenza vaccine. Donor details come from another sample of the same person, matched by shared clones. In nucleotide form, the sequence is TGTGCCAGCAGCTTGCCCCCCGGGACTAGCGACAATGAGCAGTTCTTC. This is translated as CASSLPPGTSDNEQFF.